The clone carrying this T cell receptor (beta chain) was observed a handful of times. Its target is not known. PCR amplification relied on 60 Vbeta primers (plus 13 Jbeta primers). Profiled with immunoSEQ multiplex PCR; TCRdb holds only in-frame clones, not every one. Found here are some 120,000 clones, 8.5% to 10% of them singletons; the top ten hold less than 4%. This entry belongs to a study of cytomegalovirus exposure and HLA in healthy donors. Germline trimming cut 1 base from V and 2 bases from J; bases unmatched to any gene: 8. The CDR3 is 18 residues long. CDR1 and CDR2 from the germline V gene are SEHNR and FQNEAQ (reference sequence). Findings of the study overall: Among TCR sequences, most were rare, though some public TCRs appeared in many donors.

The sequence was collected from a man aged 25 to 40 in good health and CMV-seronegative. The V and J genes are TRBV7-9 and TRBJ1-2; TRBD1 agrees at 12 bases. The material sequenced was PBMCs. CDR3 in amino acids: CASSLDRLGTGGNYGYTF. The CDR3, as DNA: TGTGCCAGCAGCTTAGATCGTTTGGGGACAGGGGGCAACTATGGCTACACCTTC.